This T cell receptor beta chain is drawn from a study of blood T cell repertoires in COVID-19. For the study at large: Nucleic acid was either cDNA or gDNA, and it came from T cells, B-cell-depleted T cells, or PBMCs.

The assay was immunoSEQ multiplex PCR, and TCRdb's table has in-frame clones only and misses some. The sample includes under 250,000 clones, approximately 90% of them seen just once. This CDR3 is built from 14 residues. Germline CDR1 ENHRY, CDR2 SYGVKD. V was cut by 4 bases and J by 0 bases, with 10 bases left in between. The J gene is TRBJ2-7, the V gene TRBV10-3; D gene ambiguous. The sample was peripheral blood. The sequence derives from a young man with COVID-19, enrolled during active disease. The CDR3 protein is CAISGERDSYEQYF. CDR3 DNA sequence: TGTGCCATCAGTGGAGAGCGAGACTCCTACGAGCAGTACTTC.